What follows is one T cell receptor beta chain and its context. The source of the sample is a study of cytomegalovirus exposure and HLA in healthy donors. Germline lookup yields CDR1 MDHEN and CDR2 SYDVKM. Trimming shortened V by 6 bases and J by 7 bases, and 13 bases separated the two germline ends. This CDR3 comprises 12 residues. 13 Jbeta primers and 60 Vbeta primers were used for the PCR. The data were produced by immunoSEQ multiplex PCR, yet TCRdb's version contains in-frame clones alone and is incomplete. The sample lists about 89,000 clones, approximately 77% occurring once. The chain couples TRBV28 to TRBJ2-7; D perhaps matches TRBD1 (5 bases). The sample was PBMCs. This TCR derives from a man younger than 45 in good health and CMV-seronegative. For the CDR3, the DNA is TGTGCCAGCAGAGGGGCGCGTCCGGAGCAGTACTTC. This sequence encodes CASRGARPEQYF.